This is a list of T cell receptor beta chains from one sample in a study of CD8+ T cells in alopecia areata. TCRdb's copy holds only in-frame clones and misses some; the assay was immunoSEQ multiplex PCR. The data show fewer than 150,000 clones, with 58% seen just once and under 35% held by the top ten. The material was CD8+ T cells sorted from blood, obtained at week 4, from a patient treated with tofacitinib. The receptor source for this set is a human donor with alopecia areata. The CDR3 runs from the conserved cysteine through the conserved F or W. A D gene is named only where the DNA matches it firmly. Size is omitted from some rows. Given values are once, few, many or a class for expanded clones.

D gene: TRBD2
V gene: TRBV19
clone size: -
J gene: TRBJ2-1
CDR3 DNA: TGTGCCAGTAGTATTACAACTAGCGGGTACAATGAGCAGTTCTTC
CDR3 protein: CASSITTSGYNEQFF

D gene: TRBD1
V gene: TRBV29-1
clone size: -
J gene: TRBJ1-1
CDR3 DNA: TGCAGCGTGGGGTTCCAGGGGGGCACTGAAGCTTTCTTT
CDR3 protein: CSVGFQGGTEAFF

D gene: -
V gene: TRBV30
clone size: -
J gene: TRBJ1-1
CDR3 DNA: TGTGCCTGTCGGGAGGGGCGTGGAACTGAAGCTTTCTTT
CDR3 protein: CACREGRGTEAFF

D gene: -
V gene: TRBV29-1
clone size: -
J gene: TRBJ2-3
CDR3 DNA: TGCAGCGTTGAAGATCTTCAGGGGCGGCCGACAGATACGCAGTATTTT
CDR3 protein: CSVEDLQGRPTDTQYF

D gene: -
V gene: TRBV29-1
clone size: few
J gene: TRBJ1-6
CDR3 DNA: TGCAGCGTTGAAATAGGGGGGAATTCACCCCTCCACTTT
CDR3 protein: CSVEIGGNSPLHF

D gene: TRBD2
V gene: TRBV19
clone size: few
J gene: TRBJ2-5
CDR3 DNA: TGTGCCAGTAGTATGTTCGGCGGGGGTCAGCAAGAGACCCAGTACTTC
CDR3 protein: CASSMFGGGQQETQYF

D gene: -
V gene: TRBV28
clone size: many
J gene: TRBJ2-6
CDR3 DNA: TGTGCCAGCAGTTTATACAACTCTGGGGCCAACGTCCTGACTTTC
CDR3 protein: CASSLYNSGANVLTF

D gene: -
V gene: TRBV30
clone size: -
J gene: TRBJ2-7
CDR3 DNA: TGTGCCTGGAGTGTACCGGGACGGAGTTCCTACGAGCAGTACTTC
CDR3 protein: CAWSVPGRSSYEQYF

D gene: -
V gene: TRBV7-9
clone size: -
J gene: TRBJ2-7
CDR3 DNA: TGTGCCAGCAGCTTAGTGGTCTACGAGCAGTACTTC
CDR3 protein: CASSLVVYEQYF

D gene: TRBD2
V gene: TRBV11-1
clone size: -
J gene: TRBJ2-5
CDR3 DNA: TGTGCCAGCAGCTTAACTAGCGGGGGGCCCTCAGAGACCCAGTACTTC
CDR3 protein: CASSLTSGGPSETQYF

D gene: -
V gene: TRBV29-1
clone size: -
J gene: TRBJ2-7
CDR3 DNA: TGCAGCGTTGGTTTCAGCTCCTACGAGCAGTACTTC
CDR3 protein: CSVGFSSYEQYF

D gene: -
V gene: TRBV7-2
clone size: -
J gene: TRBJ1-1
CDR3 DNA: TGTGCCACCTCAACAGGGACGTCGGGCACTGAAGCTTTCTTT
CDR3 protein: CATSTGTSGTEAFF

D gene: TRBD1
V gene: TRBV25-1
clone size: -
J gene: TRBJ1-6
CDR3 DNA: TGTGCCAGCAGTGAATCAAACAGGGGGGATTCACCCCTCCACTTT
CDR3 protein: CASSESNRGDSPLHF

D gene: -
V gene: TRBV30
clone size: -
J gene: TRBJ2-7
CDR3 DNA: TGTGCCTGGAGTGCGACAGCTAATGACGAGCAGTACTTC
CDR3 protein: CAWSATANDEQYF

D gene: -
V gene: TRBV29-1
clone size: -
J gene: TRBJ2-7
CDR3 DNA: TGCAGCGGGCTCCACCCGCTCTACGGAGAGCAGTACTTC
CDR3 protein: CSGLHPLYGEQYF

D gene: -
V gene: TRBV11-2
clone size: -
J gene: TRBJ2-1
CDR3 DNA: TGTGCCAGCAGCTTTGGTGGGACAATCCGGGGGGAGCAGTTCTTC
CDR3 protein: CASSFGGTIRGEQFF

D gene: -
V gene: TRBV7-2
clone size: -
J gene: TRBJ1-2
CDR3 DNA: TGTGCCAGCAGCTCAGTAGGCAGCTATGGCTACACCTTC
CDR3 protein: CASSSVGSYGYTF

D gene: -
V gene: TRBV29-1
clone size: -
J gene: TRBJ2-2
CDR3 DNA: TGCAGCGTCCCGCTCCGTGCCGGGACCGAAGGAGGGGAGCTGTTTTTT
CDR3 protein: CSVPLRAGTEGGELFF

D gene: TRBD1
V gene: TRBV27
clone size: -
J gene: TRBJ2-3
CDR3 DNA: TGTGCCAGCAGTCTCCTCGACAGGGGCACAGATACGCAGTATTTT
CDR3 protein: CASSLLDRGTDTQYF

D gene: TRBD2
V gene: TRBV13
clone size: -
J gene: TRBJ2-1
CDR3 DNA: TGTGCCAGCAGCTTAGTGCTAAGCGGGACGGAGTACAATGAGCAGTTCTTC
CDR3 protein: CASSLVLSGTEYNEQFF

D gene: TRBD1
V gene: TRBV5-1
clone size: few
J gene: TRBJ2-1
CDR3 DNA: TGCGCCAGCAGTCTCAGACAGGGGGCTTACAATGAGCAGTTCTTC
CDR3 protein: CASSLRQGAYNEQFF

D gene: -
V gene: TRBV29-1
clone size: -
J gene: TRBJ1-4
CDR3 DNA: TGCAGCGTTGAGATTGCAGCTCTTAATGAAAAACTGTTTTTT
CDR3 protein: CSVEIAALNEKLFF

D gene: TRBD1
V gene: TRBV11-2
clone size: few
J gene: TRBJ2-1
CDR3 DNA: TGTGCCAGCAGCACCACCGGGACAGGGTCCTACAATGAGCAGTTCTTC
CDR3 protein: CASSTTGTGSYNEQFF

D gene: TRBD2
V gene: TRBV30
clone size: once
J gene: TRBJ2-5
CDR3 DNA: TGTGCCTTCGATTGGACTAGCGGGGGTTCACAAGAGACCCAGTACTTC
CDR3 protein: CAFDWTSGGSQETQYF

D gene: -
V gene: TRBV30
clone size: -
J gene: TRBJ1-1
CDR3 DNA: TGTGCCTGGAGTGTACCACCGACCGCGAACACTGAAGCTTTCTTT
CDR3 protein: CAWSVPPTANTEAFF

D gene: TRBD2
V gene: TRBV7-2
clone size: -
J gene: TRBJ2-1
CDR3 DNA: TGTGCCAGCAGTCGGAGCGGGGGGCGGAGCAATGAGCAGTTCTTC
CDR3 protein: CASSRSGGRSNEQFF

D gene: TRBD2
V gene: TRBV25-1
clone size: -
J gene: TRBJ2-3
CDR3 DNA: TGTGCCAGCAGTGAAAGCGGGGGTCACACAGATACGCAGTATTTT
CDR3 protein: CASSESGGHTDTQYF

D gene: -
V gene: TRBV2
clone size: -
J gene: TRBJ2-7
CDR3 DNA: TGTGCCAGCAGTGAGACCGCCTCCTACGAGCAGTACTTC
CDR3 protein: CASSETASYEQYF

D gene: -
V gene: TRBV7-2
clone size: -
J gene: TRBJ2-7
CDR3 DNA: TGTGCCAGCAGCTTAGGGTATTTCTACGAGCAGTACTTC
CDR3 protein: CASSLGYFYEQYF

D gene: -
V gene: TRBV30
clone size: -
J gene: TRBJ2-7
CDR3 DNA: TGTGCCTGGAGTGCGACAGTCTCCTACGAGCAGTACTTC
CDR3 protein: CAWSATVSYEQYF

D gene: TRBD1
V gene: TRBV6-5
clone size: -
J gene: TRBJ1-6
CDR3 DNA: TGTGCCAGCAGATCCGGGACAGGGGATTCACCCCTCCACTTT
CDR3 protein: CASRSGTGDSPLHF

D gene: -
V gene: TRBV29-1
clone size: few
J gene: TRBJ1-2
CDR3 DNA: TGCAGCGTGAATACCGATGGGACAAACACCCTGAGTGGCTACACCTTC
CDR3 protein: CSVNTDGTNTLSGYTF

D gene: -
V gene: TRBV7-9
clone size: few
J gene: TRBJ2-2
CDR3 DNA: TGTGCCAGCAGCACGGACAGAAACACCGGGGAGCTGTTTTTT
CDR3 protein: CASSTDRNTGELFF

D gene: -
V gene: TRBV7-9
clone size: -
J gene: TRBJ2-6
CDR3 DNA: TGTGCCAGCAGCTTAAGTTCTGGGGCCAACGTCCTGACTTTC
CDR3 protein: CASSLSSGANVLTF

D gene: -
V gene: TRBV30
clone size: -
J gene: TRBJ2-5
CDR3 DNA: TGTGCCTGGAGTGGGGTAGGGGTACAAGAGACCCAGTACTTC
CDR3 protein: CAWSGVGVQETQYF

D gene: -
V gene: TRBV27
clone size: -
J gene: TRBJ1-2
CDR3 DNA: TGTGCCAGCAGTTTTGCAGGGGCTGGGTATGGCTACACCTTC
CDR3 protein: CASSFAGAGYGYTF